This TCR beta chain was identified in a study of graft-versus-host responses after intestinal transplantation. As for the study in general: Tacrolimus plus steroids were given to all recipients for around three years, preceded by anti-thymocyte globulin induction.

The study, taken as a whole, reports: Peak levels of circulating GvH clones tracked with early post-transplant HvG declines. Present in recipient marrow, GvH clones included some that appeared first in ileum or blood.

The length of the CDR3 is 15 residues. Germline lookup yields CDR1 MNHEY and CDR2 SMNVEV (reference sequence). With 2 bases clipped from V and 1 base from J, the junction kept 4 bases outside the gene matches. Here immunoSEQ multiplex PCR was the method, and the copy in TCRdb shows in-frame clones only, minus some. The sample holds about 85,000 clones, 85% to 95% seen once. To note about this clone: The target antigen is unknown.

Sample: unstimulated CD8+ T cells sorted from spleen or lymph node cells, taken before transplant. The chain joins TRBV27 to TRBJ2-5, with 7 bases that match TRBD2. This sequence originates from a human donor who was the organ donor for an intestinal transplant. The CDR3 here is CASSLGGVPQETQYF. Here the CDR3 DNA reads TGTGCCAGCAGTTTAGGGGGGGTCCCCCAAGAGACCCAGTACTTC.